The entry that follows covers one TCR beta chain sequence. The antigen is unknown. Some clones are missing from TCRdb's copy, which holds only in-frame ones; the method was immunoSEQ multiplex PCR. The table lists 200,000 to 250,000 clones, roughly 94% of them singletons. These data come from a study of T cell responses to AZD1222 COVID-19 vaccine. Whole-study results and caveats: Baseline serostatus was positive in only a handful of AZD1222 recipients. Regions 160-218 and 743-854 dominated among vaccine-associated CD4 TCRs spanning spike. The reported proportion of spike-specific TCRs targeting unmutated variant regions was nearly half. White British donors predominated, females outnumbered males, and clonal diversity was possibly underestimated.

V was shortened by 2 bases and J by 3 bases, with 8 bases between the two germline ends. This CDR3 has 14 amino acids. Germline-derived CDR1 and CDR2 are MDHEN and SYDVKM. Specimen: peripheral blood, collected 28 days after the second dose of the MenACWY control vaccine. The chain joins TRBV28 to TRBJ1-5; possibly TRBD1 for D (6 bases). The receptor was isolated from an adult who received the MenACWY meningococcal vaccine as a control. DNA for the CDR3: TGTGCCAGCAGTTTAGGGGGGCCCAATCAGCCCCAGCATTTT. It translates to CASSLGGPNQPQHF. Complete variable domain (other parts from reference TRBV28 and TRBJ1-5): DVKVTQSSRYLVKRTGEKVFLECVQDMDHENMFWYRQDPGLGLRLIYFSYDVKMKEKGDIPEGYSVSREKKERFSLILESASTNQTSMYLCASSLGGPNQPQHFGDGTRLSIL.